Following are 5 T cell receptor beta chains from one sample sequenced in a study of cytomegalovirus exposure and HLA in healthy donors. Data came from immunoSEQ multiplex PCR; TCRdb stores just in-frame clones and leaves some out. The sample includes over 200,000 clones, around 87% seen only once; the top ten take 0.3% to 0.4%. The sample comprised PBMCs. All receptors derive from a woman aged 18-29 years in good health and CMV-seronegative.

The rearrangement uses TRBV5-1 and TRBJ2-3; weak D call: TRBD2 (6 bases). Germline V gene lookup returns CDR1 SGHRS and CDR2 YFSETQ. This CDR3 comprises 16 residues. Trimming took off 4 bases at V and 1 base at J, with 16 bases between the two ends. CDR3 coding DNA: TGCGCCAGCAGCCCGAGCGATGAGCGGGGCACAGATACGCAGTATTTT. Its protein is CASSPSDERGTDTQYF.

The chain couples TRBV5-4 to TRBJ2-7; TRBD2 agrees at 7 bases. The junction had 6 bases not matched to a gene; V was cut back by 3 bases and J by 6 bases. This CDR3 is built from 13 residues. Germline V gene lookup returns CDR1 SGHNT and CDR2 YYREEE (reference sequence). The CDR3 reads CASSWGGLFEQYV. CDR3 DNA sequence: TGTGCCAGCAGCTGGGGGGGTCTTTTCGAGCAGTACGTC.

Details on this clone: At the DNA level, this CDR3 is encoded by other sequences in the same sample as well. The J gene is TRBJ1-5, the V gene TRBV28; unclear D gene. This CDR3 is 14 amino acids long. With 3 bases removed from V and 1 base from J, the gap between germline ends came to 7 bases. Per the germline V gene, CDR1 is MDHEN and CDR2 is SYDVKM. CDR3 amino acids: CASSLTGSNQPQHF. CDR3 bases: TGTGCCAGCAGTTTGACGGGGAGCAATCAGCCCCAGCATTTT.

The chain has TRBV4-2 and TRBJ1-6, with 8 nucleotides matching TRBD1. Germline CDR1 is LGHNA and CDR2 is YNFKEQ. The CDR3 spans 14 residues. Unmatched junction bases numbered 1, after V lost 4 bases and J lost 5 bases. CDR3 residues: CASSRGQDNSPLHF. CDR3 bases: TGTGCCAGCAGCCGGGGACAGGATAATTCACCCCTCCACTTT.

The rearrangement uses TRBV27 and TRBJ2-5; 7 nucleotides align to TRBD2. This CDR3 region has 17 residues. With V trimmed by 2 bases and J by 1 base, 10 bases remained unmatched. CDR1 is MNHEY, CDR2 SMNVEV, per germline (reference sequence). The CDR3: CASSLHSGRGIQETQYF. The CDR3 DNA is TGTGCCAGCAGTTTACATTCTGGGCGGGGGATCCAAGAGACCCAGTACTTC.